The source of this T cell receptor beta chain is a study of shared clonotypes between healthy human individuals (TCRdb year 2020). Regarding the complete study: A few men and a couple of women, aged 18 to 49 years, made up the cohort. Per donor, three plates each were used for CD4 naive and CD4 memory, two for CD8 naive, and one for CD8 memory. To estimate repertoire size and how much clonotype sharing occurs between individuals, the study deeply sequenced the blood TCR repertoires of about 5 healthy adults. To increase sequencing depth and limit assay-specific biases, TCR repertoire library preparation and sequencing were carried out by different laboratories using diverse techniques. Between about 0.94 and 8.9 billion PBMCs per donor were obtained by leukapheresis.

Broad study findings and their caveats: Because the study included only a small number of donors, the genetic and exposure-history diversity represented was limited. When several donors were compared, the shared fraction of clonotypes was approximately 5% for naive CD4, about 4% for naive CD8, about 2.4% for memory CD4, and under 0.5% for memory CD8. Higher generation probabilities were observed for clonotypes shared by all four sorted-subset donors than for non-shared clonotypes. Pairwise subsampling led to the expectation that sequencing depth would affect the degree of clonotype sharing among donors. Rarefaction of sorted-subset datasets indicated incomplete sequencing despite the large sequencing depth. Larger estimated clonotype richness was generally found for naive subsets than for memory subsets. Sampling was restricted to blood, and TCR repertoires in tissues likely differ from the TCR repertoires found in blood.

Taken from cysteine to phenylalanine, the CDR3 has 17 residues. Left in the record is the CDR3 DNA by itself, 51 bases read in frame from the first base. At the junction V is shortened by 7 bases and J by 5 bases; bases outside the gene matches: 14. From the germline V gene, CDR1 is MDHEN and CDR2 is SYDVKM. Using the deep immunoSEQ assay, TCR CDR3 regions were amplified from genomic DNA by multiplex PCR. Extracted genomic DNA from each cell subset was spread evenly across all wells of several immunoSEQ 96-well plates, with each plate serving as a replicate. For sorted subsets, each replicate PCR was loaded with approximately 0.2 ug genomic DNA, equivalent to 25,000 to 35,000 T cell genomes. The purified libraries were quantified using a Qubit 3.0 fluorometer, sized with a Bioanalyzer 2100, and then quantified again using the KAPA Library Quantification kit. Each immunoSEQ 96-well plate was sequenced on its own single-read 150-cycle Illumina NextSeq 550 flow cell. The authors processed their data as follows. Because the immunoSEQ output included only junctional sequences and no quality scores, the filtering could not be the same as the filtering used for full-length reads. To assign V/J genes and CDR3, sequences were annotated using PyIR, a Python wrapper for IgBLAST v1.9, with IMGT germline references. Reads were removed for weak V/J assignments (E-value above 1e-6), missing CDR3, stop codons, out-of-frame junctions, or ambiguous translated residues. V3J clonotypes were defined as sequences sharing an identical inferred V gene, J gene, and CDR3 amino acid sequence. Percentage overlap between repertoires was calculated by dividing the number of shared unique clonotypes by the size of the smaller repertoire. Richness of each repertoire was evaluated using RTK rarefaction, the Chao1 estimator, and Recon v2.1 estimates of unobserved clonotypes. OLGA was used to compute generation probabilities for all TCRbeta clonotypes that the gDNA method yielded from a handful of donors. TCRdb limited this immuneACCESS table to in-frame rearrangements with V and J called. A share of clones is missing; checked studies link under half to unresolved V genes, and the rest is unexplained. V, J and clone size reflect that table, while D and trimming were determined from the DNA. The sample table contains about 750,000 clones; only one count was recorded for about 91% of them. Approximately 25% of the sample is taken by the ten largest.

CD8 naive samples were CD45RO-negative cells positively selected for CCR7, giving a CD45RA+CCR7+ population that excluded TemRA cells. The donors were healthy, HIV-negative adults who had no recently reported acute infections or vaccinations. Only Caucasian adults living in Nashville, Tennessee, USA were represented among the donors. Blood was collected by leukapheresis, and PBMCs were isolated by Ficoll-Histopaque density gradient centrifugation and then cryopreserved in liquid nitrogen vapor phase. Purity and quantity of every magnetically sorted T cell population were checked by analytical flow cytometry. Genomic DNA was isolated from every sorted fraction and measured by UV absorbance on a Nanodrop 2000c. A word on this clone: Its antigen target is currently unknown. No clone much larger than this one lies a single base away; base qualities are absent.

What was sequenced was naive CD8+ T cells sorted from blood. The cell subset or site label on this specimen signifies: CD45RA+CCR7+. The source of this sequence is a young man in good health. Rearrangement joined TRBV28 to TRBJ2-2; 9 nucleotides in the junction match TRBD2. The base sequence is TGTGCCAGCACAAGGACAGCACTAGCGGGTCGAACCGGGGAGCTGTTTTTT. Its protein reads: CASTRTALAGRTGELFF.